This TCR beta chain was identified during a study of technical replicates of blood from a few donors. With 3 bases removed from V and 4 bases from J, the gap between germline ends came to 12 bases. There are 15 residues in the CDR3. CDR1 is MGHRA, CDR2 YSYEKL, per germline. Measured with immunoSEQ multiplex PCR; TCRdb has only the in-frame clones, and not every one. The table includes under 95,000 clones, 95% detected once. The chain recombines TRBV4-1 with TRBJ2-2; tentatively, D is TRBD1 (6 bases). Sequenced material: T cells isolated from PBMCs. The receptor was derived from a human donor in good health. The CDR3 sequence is CASSHPQGSTGELFF. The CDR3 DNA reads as TGCGCCAGCAGCCATCCACAGGGTTCCACCGGGGAGCTGTTTTTT.